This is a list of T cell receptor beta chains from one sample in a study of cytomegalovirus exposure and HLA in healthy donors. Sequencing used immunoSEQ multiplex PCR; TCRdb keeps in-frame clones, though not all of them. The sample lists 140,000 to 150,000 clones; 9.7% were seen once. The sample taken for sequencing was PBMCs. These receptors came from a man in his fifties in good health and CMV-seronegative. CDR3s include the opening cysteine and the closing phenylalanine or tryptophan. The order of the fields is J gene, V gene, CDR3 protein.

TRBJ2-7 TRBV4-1 CASSQDLGGNPYEQYF
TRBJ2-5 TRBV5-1 CASSLEPSEETQYF
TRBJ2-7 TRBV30 CAWTRVAGGRSSYEQYF
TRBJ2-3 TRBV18 CASSPSGGDTQYF
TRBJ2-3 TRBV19 CASSISGGGRTDTQYF
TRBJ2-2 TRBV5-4 CASSRISGENTGELFF
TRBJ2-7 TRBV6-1 CASSELGDRVKVYF
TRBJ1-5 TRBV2 CASRESRSDYSNQPQHF
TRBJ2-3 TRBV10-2 CASSERGGFTDTQYF
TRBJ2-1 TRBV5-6 CASSSRGSYNEQFF
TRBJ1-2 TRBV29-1 CSVSGQGLLTF
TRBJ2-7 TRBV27 CASSFTGTGDSYEQYF
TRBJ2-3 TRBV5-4 CASSFPLDTQYF
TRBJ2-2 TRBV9 CASSAPGQGPPGELFF
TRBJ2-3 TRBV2 CASSEEGQVMGDTQYF
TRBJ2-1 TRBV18 CASSGWTSVGNEQFF
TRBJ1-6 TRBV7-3 CASSPGGKPLHF
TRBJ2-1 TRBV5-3 CARSFIPNEQFF
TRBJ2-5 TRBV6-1 CASSEGTSLKTQYF
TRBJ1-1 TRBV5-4 CASSPQAGNTEAFF
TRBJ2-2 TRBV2 CASSYSNNGELFF
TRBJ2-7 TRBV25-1 CASSESGQGAYEQYF
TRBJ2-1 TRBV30 CAWSLTGVDDNEQFF
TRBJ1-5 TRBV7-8 CASSSPGQGGDNQPQHF
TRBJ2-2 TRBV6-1 CASTPGLANTGELFF
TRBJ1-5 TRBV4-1 CASSQDGGGKTNQPQHF
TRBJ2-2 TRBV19 CASSIYGGTGELFF
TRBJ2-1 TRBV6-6 CASSYSSGGRNEQFF
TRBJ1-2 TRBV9 CASSMTPTGAYGYTF
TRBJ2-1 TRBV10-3 CAISESVSGSYNEQFF
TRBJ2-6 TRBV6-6 CASTQQGLSGANVLTF
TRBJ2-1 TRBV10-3 CATGGARSSYNEQFF
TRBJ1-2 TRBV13 CASSSGPAQGVGYTF
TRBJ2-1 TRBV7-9 CASSNLAGGHNEQFF
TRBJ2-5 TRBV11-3 CASSLGRGLRNQETQYF
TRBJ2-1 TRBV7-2 CASSRRSSVDEQFF
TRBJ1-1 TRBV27 CASSYTRETEAFF
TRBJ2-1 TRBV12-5 CASGLQGGNEQFF
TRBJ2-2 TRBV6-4 CASSDDAGGPGELFF
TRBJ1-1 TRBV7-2 CASSPGRGTEAFF